These 9 T cell receptor beta chains were sequenced from one sample in a study of T cell responses to AZD1222 COVID-19 vaccine. Profiled with immunoSEQ multiplex PCR; TCRdb holds only in-frame clones, not every one. Of over 110,000 clones in the sample, approximately 92% were seen once. The sequencing used peripheral blood, collected on day 0 of AZD1222 vaccination. The receptors come from an adult in good health.

The V and J genes are TRBV29-1 and TRBJ1-1, with D unresolved. V was trimmed by 6 bases and J by 8 bases, leaving 13 bases between them. The germline CDR1 and CDR2 sequences are SQVTM and ANQGSEA. This CDR3 has 11 amino acids. CDR3 sequence (DNA): TGCAGCGTCGGGCTTCAGAAGGAAGCTTTCTTT. Protein: CSVGLQKEAFF.

The rearrangement joins TRBV6-5 to TRBJ1-5; a possible D gene is TRBD1 (6 bases). Deletions cut 2 bases from V and 0 bases from J, with 11 bases between. Germline V lookup: CDR1 MNHEY, CDR2 SVGAGI. The CDR3 has 16 residues. The CDR3 sequence is CASSYMGATSNQPQHF. The CDR3 nucleotides are TGTGCCAGCAGTTACATGGGGGCCACTAGCAATCAGCCCCAGCATTTT.

This clone was picked up one time. The rearrangement uses TRBV5-1 and TRBJ2-1, with D possibly being TRBD2 (5 bases). The V gene lost 0 bases and the J gene lost 7 bases, with 14 bases spanning the gap. The CDR3 spans 15 residues. CDR1 and CDR2 from the germline V gene are SGHRS and YFSETQ. In nucleotides, the CDR3 is TGCGCCAGCAGCTTGGAGACTAACGTCGCGAATGAGCAGTTCTTC. This sequence encodes CASSLETNVANEQFF.

This clone appeared once. The rearrangement links TRBV6-2 or TRBV6-3 to TRBJ2-7, with 8 bases identical to TRBD2. Germline CDR1 is MNHEY and CDR2 is SVGEGT. Losses at the gene ends were 2 bases for V and 0 bases for J; bases not matched to a gene: 6. CDR3 length: 16 residues. CDR3 region: CASSYPTSGSSYEQYF. The CDR3 nucleotides read TGTGCCAGCAGTTACCCCACTAGCGGTAGCTCCTACGAGCAGTACTTC.

The rearrangement uses TRBV6-5 and TRBJ1-2; D unclear. CDR3 length: 15 residues. Deletions cut 4 bases from V and 0 bases from J, with 12 bases between. CDR1 and CDR2 (germline): MNHEY, SVGAGI. The CDR3 loop reads CASSFSAVPNYGYTF. The CDR3 coding sequence is TGTGCCAGCAGTTTTTCGGCAGTACCTAACTATGGCTACACCTTC.

CDR3 in amino acids: CASSTGSNYGYTF. The CDR3 bases are TGTGCCAGCAGTACAGGGTCCAACTATGGCTACACCTTC. The genes are TRBV6-5 and TRBJ1-2, with D possibly TRBD1 on 6 matching bases. The CDR3 spans 13 residues. The germline V and J ends were trimmed by 5 bases and 2 bases, with 9 bases remaining between them. Germline CDR1 and CDR2: MNHEY and SVGAGI.

This chain's CDR3 is CASSFMPTDTQYF. DNA for the CDR3: TGTGCCAGCAGCTTTATGCCCACAGATACGCAGTATTTT. The chain uses TRBV5-4 and TRBJ2-3; no clear D gene. The CDR3 length is 13 residues. CDR1 SGHNT and CDR2 YYREEE come from the germline V gene (reference sequence). Deletions cut 2 bases from V and 2 bases from J, with 6 bases between.

V is TRBV4-3 and J is TRBJ2-7; possible D gene TRBD2, 5 bases. The germline V gene encodes CDR1 LGHNA and CDR2 YSLEER. The V end was cut by 3 bases, the J end by 1 base, with 10 bases between. This CDR3 comprises 14 residues. The CDR3 DNA is TGCGCCAGCAGCCAGAGGCGGGTATCCTACGAGCAGTACTTC. Its translation: CASSQRRVSYEQYF.

The rearrangement links TRBV27 to TRBJ2-1, with D perhaps TRBD1 (5 bases). The germline gives CDR1 MNHEY, CDR2 SMNVEV (reference sequence). V lost 4 bases and J lost 0, with 10 bases in between. This CDR3 has 15 amino acids. CDR3 region: CASSWGLRSYNEQFF. Written as DNA, the CDR3 is TGTGCCAGCAGTTGGGGCCTTCGCTCCTACAATGAGCAGTTCTTC.